Below are 17 T cell receptor beta chains sequenced from a single sample in a study of blood T cell repertoires in COVID-19. Repertoires were generated with immunoSEQ multiplex PCR, while TCRdb's copy carries only in-frame clones and drops some. The repertoire holds around 94,000 clones, with around four fifths as singletons. The sample was peripheral blood. The receptors originated from a human donor in a cohort sampled during active COVID-19.

The J gene is TRBJ2-5, the V gene TRBV7-3, with TRBD1 as a possible D gene (6 bases). Trimming took off 3 bases at V and 2 bases at J, with 7 bases between the two ends. The germline CDR1 and CDR2 sequences are SGHTA and FQGTGA. The CDR3 length is 13 residues. CDR3 in amino acids: CASSFDRQETQYF. Here the CDR3 DNA reads TGTGCCAGCAGCTTTGACAGGCAAGAGACCCAGTACTTC.

This clone appeared once. The chain couples TRBV6-2 or TRBV6-3 to TRBJ2-7; unclear D gene. This CDR3 contains 12 residues. Trimming took 4 bases from V and 3 from J, leaving 7 bases between them. Germline V CDR1 and CDR2: MNHEY, SVGEGT. The CDR3 protein is CASSLENYEQYF. The CDR3 DNA follows: TGTGCCAGCAGTTTGGAGAACTACGAGCAGTACTTC.

The chain is built from TRBV4-1 and TRBJ2-7; 8 bases are shared with TRBD1. The CDR3 runs 14 residues. V was pared by 5 bases and J by 4 bases, with 7 bases of the junction left unmatched. Germline V gene data show CDR1 as MGHRA and CDR2 as YSYEKL. The CDR3 DNA sequence: TGCGCCAGCAGCGATGACAGGGGAACTTACGAGCAGTACTTC. It is translated as CASSDDRGTYEQYF.

J is TRBJ1-4 and V is TRBV5-4; the match to TRBD1 covers 7 bases. The V gene's germline CDR1 is SGHNT and CDR2 YYREEE (reference sequence). The CDR3 consists of 14 residues. V lost 0 bases to trimming and J lost 8 bases; unmatched junction nucleotides: 4. For the CDR3, the DNA is TGTGCCAGCAGCTTGGGGACAGGAGTGGAAAAACTGTTTTTT. Translating gives CASSLGTGVEKLFF.

This sequence joins TRBV6-5 and TRBJ2-2; possibly TRBD1 for D (5 bases). V lost 7 bases, J lost 15 bases, and 24 bases lay in between. Germline V gene data show CDR1 as MNHEY and CDR2 as SVGAGI. CDR3 size: 14 residues. CDR3: CASTIMAGNNPLFF. The CDR3 DNA reads TGTGCCAGCACTATAATGGCAGGGAACAACCCATTGTTTTTT.

This sequence joins TRBV3-1 (or the pseudogene TRBV3-2) and TRBJ2-7; 9 bases match TRBD1. Germline V gene lookup returns CDR1 LGHDT and CDR2 YNNKEL (reference sequence). The V and J ends lost 0 bases and 5 bases, in that order; junction bases with no gene match: 8. The CDR3 contains 16 residues. CDR3 bases: TGTGCCAGCAGCCAAGATCTTGTGGACAGGGGTAACGAGCAGTACTTC. Translation: CASSQDLVDRGNEQYF.

The J gene is TRBJ1-1, the V gene TRBV5-6, with D unresolved. The V and J ends lost 4 bases and 9 bases respectively, with 13 bases between them. The CDR3 has 12 residues. Germline V gives CDR1 SGHDT, CDR2 YYEEEE. The CDR3 spells CASSRASGKAFF. The DNA for the CDR3 is TGTGCCAGCAGCCGTGCTTCCGGGAAAGCTTTCTTT.

J is TRBJ2-3 and V is TRBV6-5; a weak D match, TRBD2 (5 bases). V was cut by 4 bases and J by 0 bases, with 14 bases left in between. The length of the CDR3 is 16 residues. Per germline, CDR1 MNHEY and CDR2 SVGAGI. This CDR3 is CASSLRTLDSTDTQYF. DNA for the CDR3: TGTGCCAGCAGTTTAAGGACTCTCGATAGCACAGATACGCAGTATTTT.

This chain uses TRBV6-5 with TRBJ2-7; D gene uncertain. The CDR3 is made up of 14 amino acids. Germline CDR1 reads MNHEY; CDR2 reads SVGAGI. V was cut by 6 bases and J by 0 bases, with 12 bases left in between. CDR3 residues: CASSLRGVSYEQYF. CDR3 bases: TGTGCCAGCAGCCTACGAGGCGTCTCCTACGAGCAGTACTTC.

This sequence joins TRBV7-2 and TRBJ2-7, with D possibly matching TRBD1 (6 bases). Germline V CDR1 and CDR2: SGHTA, FQGNSA. The CDR3 totals 14 residues. The V end lost 5 bases, the J end lost 2 bases, and 13 bases lay between the germline ends. CDR3 coding DNA: TGTGCCAGCAGCCCTGGGGGCGTACCCTACGAGCAGTACTTC. This gives the protein CASSPGGVPYEQYF. The full variable domain, in which reference TRBV7-2 and TRBJ2-7 provide the parts outside the CDR3, is GAGVSQSPSNKVTEKGKDVELRCDPISGHTALYWYRQSLGQGLEFLIYFQGNSAPDKSGLPSDRFSAERTGGSVSTLTIQRTQQEDSAVYLCASSPGGVPYEQYFGPGTRLTVT.

The chain joins TRBV3-1 (or the pseudogene TRBV3-2) to TRBJ2-2, with 8 bases fitting TRBD1. This CDR3 contains 16 residues. V was clipped by 3 bases and J by 0 bases; unmatched bases: 3. Germline values: CDR1 LGHDT, CDR2 YNNKEL (reference sequence). The CDR3 is CASSHWTGTNTGELFF. The CDR3 DNA follows: TGTGCCAGCAGCCATTGGACAGGGACGAACACCGGGGAGCTGTTTTTT.

The chain combines TRBV28 with TRBJ1-1; no definite D call. In germline, CDR1 is MDHEN, CDR2 SYDVKM. Trimming shortened V by 4 bases and J by 5 bases, and 11 bases separated the two germline ends. This CDR3 spans 13 amino acids. CDR3 DNA sequence: TGTGCCAGCAGTTGGCCGGGAAGGACTGAAGCTTTCTTT. This codes for CASSWPGRTEAFF. The complete variable domain, with remaining parts taken from reference TRBV28 and TRBJ1-1, reads DVKVTQSSRYLVKRTGEKVFLECVQDMDHENMFWYRQDPGLGLRLIYFSYDVKMKEKGDIPEGYSVSREKKERFSLILESASTNQTSMYLCASSWPGRTEAFFGQGTRLTVV.

This clone was picked up a small number of times. The chain joins TRBV2 to TRBJ1-6; TRBD1 matches 8 bases. V shed 11 bases and J 7 bases; nucleotides not matched to a gene: 13. The CDR3 runs 15 residues. Germline V CDR1 and CDR2: SNHLY, FYNNEI. The CDR3: CASFAGGKTNSPLHF. CDR3 nucleotides: TGTGCCTCATTCGCAGGGGGCAAAACGAATTCACCCCTCCACTTT.

This chain joins TRBV2 and TRBJ2-3; 9 bases agree with TRBD1. The length of the CDR3 is 13 residues. CDR1 is SNHLY and CDR2 is FYNNEI in the germline V gene. After removal of 6 bases from V and 5 bases from J, the junction contained 3 bases not matched to a gene. DNA for the CDR3: TGTGCCAGCAGCGGACAGGGGAGAGATACGCAGTATTTT. Residues: CASSGQGRDTQYF.

The rearrangement joins TRBV7-8 to TRBJ2-7; possibly TRBD1 for D (5 bases). Germline CDR1 and CDR2: SGHVS and FQNEAQ. The CDR3 spans 14 residues. The V gene lost 1 base and the J gene lost 2 bases, with 9 bases spanning the gap. The CDR3 DNA sequence: TGTGCCAGCAGCTTAGTGGCAGGGACCTACGAGCAGTACTTC. It codes for CASSLVAGTYEQYF. The variable domain in full, completed from reference TRBV7-8 and TRBJ2-7, reads GAGVSQSPRYKVAKRGQDVALRCDPISGHVSLFWYQQALGQGPEFLTYFQNEAQLDKSGLPSDRFFAERPEGSVSTLKIQRTQQEDSAVYLCASSLVAGTYEQYFGPGTRLTVT.

V gene TRBV19 combines with J gene TRBJ1-5; the D gene is possibly TRBD1 (5 bases). V dropped 5 bases and J dropped 0 bases, with 11 bases sitting between them. From germline, CDR1 is LNHDA and CDR2 SQIVND (reference sequence). The CDR3 loop spans 15 amino acids. This CDR3 reads CASSPDTNSNQPQHF. The CDR3 region has the DNA TGTGCCAGTAGTCCGGACACGAATAGCAATCAGCCCCAGCATTTT. Together with reference TRBV19 and TRBJ1-5, the CDR3 gives the full variable domain: DGGITQSPKYLFRKEGQNVTLSCEQNLNHDAMYWYRQDPGQGLRLIYYSQIVNDFQKGDIAEGYSVSREKKESFPLTVTSAQKNPTAFYLCASSPDTNSNQPQHFGDGTRLSIL.

The rearrangement uses TRBV4-2 and TRBJ2-5, with 12 nucleotides matching TRBD2. V shed 2 bases and J 0 bases; nucleotides not matched to a gene: 1. CDR3 size: 16 residues. Germline V gene lookup returns CDR1 LGHNA and CDR2 YNFKEQ. CDR3 sequence (DNA): TGTGCCAGCAGCCAACTAGCGGGGGGGAACCAAGAGACCCAGTACTTC. It encodes CASSQLAGGNQETQYF.